A selection of T cell receptor beta chains follows, all from one sample in a study of response to subunit inactivated influenza vaccine. TCRdb ran MiXCR on the RT-PCR reads and lists one entry per CDR3 protein. This table has 500,000 to 600,000 distinct CDR3 sequences, 13% appearing once. The sample here was PBMCs from blood, taken around seven weeks after vaccination. All receptors derive from a man aged 45-60 years who received an inactivated influenza vaccine. Both conserved end residues are part of each CDR3. D genes are given only for firm matches. Expanded clones get a size class; other rows say once, few or many, or leave the size out.

size: few
D: NA
V: TRBV27
J: TRBJ2-5
DNA: TGTGCCAGCAGTTTATCGTGGGCTTACCAAGAGACCCAGTACTTC
CDR3: CASSLSWAYQETQYF

size: NA
D: TRBD1
V: TRBV5-6
J: TRBJ1-2
DNA: TGTGCCAGCAGCTTGGGGGACAGGGGGCCCTATGGCTACACCTTC
CDR3: CASSLGDRGPYGYTF

size: NA
D: NA
V: TRBV7-2
J: TRBJ2-5
DNA: TGTGCCAGCAGCCCGGACATCCGCCGGACCCAGTACTTC
CDR3: CASSPDIRRTQYF

size: NA
D: NA
V: TRBV12-3/TRBV12-4
J: TRBJ2-5
DNA: TGTGCCAGCGGCATTACTCAAGAGACCCAGTACTTC
CDR3: CASGITQETQYF

size: many
D: NA
V: TRBV12-3/TRBV12-4
J: TRBJ1-1
DNA: TGTGCCAGCAGTTTAAACAGAGAAGCTTTCTTT
CDR3: CASSLNREAFF

size: many
D: TRBD2
V: TRBV6-2/TRBV6-3
J: TRBJ2-3
DNA: TGTGCCAGCAGTTACCCCAGCAATAGCGGGGAAACAGATACGCAGTATTTT
CDR3: CASSYPSNSGETDTQYF

size: NA
D: NA
V: TRBV9
J: TRBJ2-5
DNA: TGTGCCAGCAGCGGGGGGATGCCCCAAGAGACCCAGTACTTC
CDR3: CASSGGMPQETQYF

size: many
D: NA
V: TRBV18
J: TRBJ2-7
DNA: TGTGCCAGCTCGTACTCAGCCTACGAGCAGTACTTC
CDR3: CASSYSAYEQYF

size: few
D: TRBD2
V: TRBV28
J: TRBJ2-5
DNA: TGTGCCAGCAATCCACGGGAGGGCCAGTACCAAGAGACCCAGTACTTC
CDR3: CASNPREGQYQETQYF

size: few
D: TRBD1
V: TRBV29-1
J: TRBJ2-7
DNA: TGCAGCCCACACCCGTCCCCGGGACAGGGAACCGAGCAGTACTTC
CDR3: CSPHPSPGQGTEQYF

size: NA
D: TRBD1
V: TRBV7-8
J: TRBJ2-7
DNA: TGTGCCAGCACTAAAAACCCAGGGGGAGACTACGAGCAGTACTTC
CDR3: CASTKNPGGDYEQYF

size: many
D: NA
V: TRBV6-6
J: TRBJ2-7
DNA: TGTGCCAGCAGTTCGACAGCCTACGAGCAGTACTTC
CDR3: CASSSTAYEQYF

size: many
D: NA
V: TRBV7-2
J: TRBJ1-5
DNA: TGTGCCAGCGCCATAGCTCCCATGGGTAATCAGCCCCAGCATTTT
CDR3: CASAIAPMGNQPQHF

size: few
D: TRBD2
V: TRBV7-9
J: TRBJ2-1
DNA: TGTGCCAGCAGCTACCCTGCGGGGGGGTCCTACAATGAGCAGTTCTTC
CDR3: CASSYPAGGSYNEQFF

size: few
D: NA
V: TRBV7-8
J: TRBJ2-6
DNA: TGTGCCAGCAGCTTAGCGCTGTCAAGAAACCAAAACTCTGGGGCCAACGTCCTGACTTTC
CDR3: CASSLALSRNQNSGANVLTF

size: NA
D: TRBD2
V: TRBV28
J: TRBJ2-5
DNA: TGTGCCAGCAGTTCAAAGCGGGGGGGCTTAGAGGAGACCCAGTACTTC
CDR3: CASSSKRGGLEETQYF

size: NA
D: NA
V: TRBV19
J: TRBJ2-1
DNA: TGTGCCAGTAGTATAGTTGGGGACGCGCGTGAGCAGTTCTTC
CDR3: CASSIVGDAREQFF

size: many
D: TRBD1
V: TRBV12-3/TRBV12-4
J: TRBJ1-4
DNA: TGTGCCAGCAGCAAATTAGGTTGGGACAGCGCTAATGAAAAACTGTTTTTT
CDR3: CASSKLGWDSANEKLFF

size: NA
D: NA
V: TRBV7-6
J: TRBJ2-2
DNA: TGTGCCAGCAGCGGATACCGGGTCAGGGAGCTGTTTTTT
CDR3: CASSGYRVRELFF

size: few
D: TRBD1
V: TRBV11-2
J: TRBJ2-1
DNA: TGTGCCAGCAGCCCCTCCGGGACAGGGTACAATGAGCAGTTCTTC
CDR3: CASSPSGTGYNEQFF

size: NA
D: NA
V: TRBV20-1
J: TRBJ2-3
DNA: TGCAGTGCGCCTATCTTACGCGGGGCAGATACGCAGTATTTT
CDR3: CSAPILRGADTQYF

size: few
D: NA
V: TRBV7-2
J: TRBJ2-3
DNA: TGTGCCAGCAGCTTACCATTCGCCACAGATACGCAGTATTTT
CDR3: CASSLPFATDTQYF

size: few
D: NA
V: TRBV5-6
J: TRBJ2-7
DNA: TGTGCCAGCAGCTTGGGCCCGTCGGGGGGACACGGCTACGAGCAGTACTTC
CDR3: CASSLGPSGGHGYEQYF

size: few
D: TRBD1
V: TRBV7-9
J: TRBJ2-4
DNA: TGTGCCAGCAGCTTAGAGCGGACAGGGTTGTACTTC
CDR3: CASSLERTGLYF

size: NA
D: TRBD1
V: TRBV29-1
J: TRBJ1-2
DNA: TGCAGCGTTCGGGGACAGGGGCCGCGGGGCTACACCTTC
CDR3: CSVRGQGPRGYTF

size: NA
D: TRBD2
V: TRBV12-3/TRBV12-4
J: TRBJ2-1
DNA: TGTGCCAGCAGTCTAACCCCGGGCGGGGGGGCCATAAATGAGCAGTTCTTC
CDR3: CASSLTPGGGAINEQFF

size: NA
D: TRBD2
V: TRBV9
J: TRBJ2-7
DNA: TGTGCCAGCAGCCCCTACTACGGGACTAGGGCAACATACGAGCAGTACTTC
CDR3: CASSPYYGTRATYEQYF

size: NA
D: TRBD1
V: TRBV7-7
J: TRBJ2-5
DNA: TGTGCTAGCAGCTTGGAGGACAGGGGTTTGAAAGAGACCCAGTACTTC
CDR3: CASSLEDRGLKETQYF

size: NA
D: TRBD1
V: TRBV28
J: TRBJ2-1
DNA: TGTGCCAGCAGACAGACAGGGGGCATTCTCAATGAGCAGTTCTTC
CDR3: CASRQTGGILNEQFF

size: NA
D: NA
V: TRBV2
J: TRBJ2-1
DNA: TGTGCCAGCAGTGACCCATTTGGGACCCCGTTCTACAATGAGCAGTTCTTC
CDR3: CASSDPFGTPFYNEQFF

size: few
D: NA
V: TRBV24-1
J: TRBJ2-5
DNA: TGTGCCACCAGTGGCCCACCGCGGGAGACCCAGTACTTC
CDR3: CATSGPPRETQYF

size: NA
D: NA
V: TRBV7-9
J: TRBJ2-3
DNA: TGTGCCAGCAGCTTCTTTTCCTACACAGATACGCAGTATTTT
CDR3: CASSFFSYTDTQYF

size: NA
D: TRBD1
V: TRBV4-1
J: TRBJ2-6
DNA: TGCGCCAGCAGCCGGGGACAGGGGGCCGGGGCCAACGTCCTGACTTTC
CDR3: CASSRGQGAGANVLTF

size: many
D: TRBD1
V: TRBV28
J: TRBJ1-5
DNA: TGTGCCAGCAGCTCGGACAGGAGGGTAGGCAATCAGCCCCAGCATTTT
CDR3: CASSSDRRVGNQPQHF

size: NA
D: NA
V: TRBV20-1
J: TRBJ2-1
DNA: TGCAGTGCTAGAGGTCCTGGGGGCGCATACAATGAGCAGTTCTTC
CDR3: CSARGPGGAYNEQFF

size: few
D: TRBD1
V: TRBV10-3
J: TRBJ2-7
DNA: TGTGCCATCACCGAGACAGGGGGCGCTTACGAGCAGTACTTC
CDR3: CAITETGGAYEQYF

size: NA
D: TRBD1
V: TRBV7-9
J: TRBJ1-3
DNA: TGTGCCAGCAGACCTAACAGGGGTGGAAACACCATATATTTT
CDR3: CASRPNRGGNTIYF

size: few
D: NA
V: TRBV3-1
J: TRBJ1-4
DNA: TGTGCCAGCAGCCAAAGGCCTGGTGAAAAACTGTTTTTT
CDR3: CASSQRPGEKLFF

size: few
D: NA
V: TRBV12-3/TRBV12-4
J: TRBJ2-1
DNA: TGTGCCAGCAGTTTAAGTTCAGGGGCCAATGAGCAGTTCTTC
CDR3: CASSLSSGANEQFF

size: NA
D: NA
V: TRBV12-3/TRBV12-4
J: TRBJ1-3
DNA: TGTGCCAGCAGTTTACAGCTCTCTGGAAACACCATATATTTT
CDR3: CASSLQLSGNTIYF

size: many
D: NA
V: TRBV6-1
J: TRBJ1-2
DNA: TGTGCCTCCGCCGGGACAACCTATGGCTACACCTTC
CDR3: CASAGTTYGYTF

size: many
D: NA
V: TRBV4-3
J: TRBJ1-1
DNA: TGCGCCAGCAGCCAAGACCCTGGGGGCAGGACCACTGAAGCTTTCTTT
CDR3: CASSQDPGGRTTEAFF

size: NA
D: NA
V: TRBV10-3
J: TRBJ2-5
DNA: TGTGCCATCAGTGAGGCGGCCCAGGAGACCCAGTACTTC
CDR3: CAISEAAQETQYF

size: many
D: NA
V: TRBV12-3/TRBV12-4
J: TRBJ1-4
DNA: TGTGCCAGCAGCGGTACCGGGACAATAACTGAAAAACTGTTTTTT
CDR3: CASSGTGTITEKLFF

size: few
D: TRBD1
V: TRBV4-1
J: TRBJ2-3
DNA: TGCGCCAGCAGCCACGGACAGGGACACACAGATACGCAGTATTTT
CDR3: CASSHGQGHTDTQYF

size: NA
D: NA
V: TRBV12-3/TRBV12-4
J: TRBJ2-7
DNA: TGTCTCAGCACCCAAACCGGGAAAACCTACGAGCAGTACTTC
CDR3: CLSTQTGKTYEQYF

size: NA
D: NA
V: TRBV28
J: TRBJ2-1
DNA: TGTGCCAGCAGCCCTCCATTCCTCGATGAGCAGTTCTTC
CDR3: CASSPPFLDEQFF

size: NA
D: TRBD1
V: TRBV15
J: TRBJ1-1
DNA: TGTGCCACCAGCGCCCGGACAGGGTGGAGCACTGAAGCTTTCTTT
CDR3: CATSARTGWSTEAFF

size: NA
D: NA
V: TRBV12-3/TRBV12-4
J: TRBJ2-7
DNA: TGTGCCAGCAGTTTAGTGGGCAGGATTGTCTCCGAGCAGTACTTC
CDR3: CASSLVGRIVSEQYF

size: NA
D: TRBD1
V: TRBV6-1
J: TRBJ1-5
DNA: TGTGCCAGCAGTCAGAGGGGGCGGGACAATCAGCCCCAGCATTTT
CDR3: CASSQRGRDNQPQHF

size: NA
D: TRBD2
V: TRBV12-3/TRBV12-4
J: TRBJ2-5
DNA: TGTGCCAGCAACCTAGCGGGAGCCCAAGAGACCCAGTACTTC
CDR3: CASNLAGAQETQYF

size: few
D: NA
V: TRBV5-6
J: TRBJ2-7
DNA: TGTGCCAGCCTTAAGCGCGTGGACTCCTACGAGCAGTACTTC
CDR3: CASLKRVDSYEQYF

size: few
D: NA
V: TRBV30
J: TRBJ1-3
DNA: TGTGCCTGGAGTAGGGACCGATCGTCTGGAAACACCATATATTTT
CDR3: CAWSRDRSSGNTIYF

size: few
D: NA
V: TRBV12-3/TRBV12-4
J: TRBJ1-2
DNA: TGTGCCAGCGGCTCAGGCTATGGCTACACCTTC
CDR3: CASGSGYGYTF

size: many
D: NA
V: TRBV12-3/TRBV12-4
J: TRBJ2-1
DNA: TGTGCCAGCATCCCCGTAGGACCCTCCGAGGTGGGTGAGCAGTTCTTC
CDR3: CASIPVGPSEVGEQFF

size: few
D: NA
V: TRBV7-8
J: TRBJ1-1
DNA: TGTGCCAGCAGCCCCCGAGGGATGGCAGCTTTCTTT
CDR3: CASSPRGMAAFF

size: few
D: NA
V: TRBV24-1
J: TRBJ2-3
DNA: TGTGCCACCAACGGGGGCCCGCAACGTACGCAGTATTTT
CDR3: CATNGGPQRTQYF